This entry features one T cell receptor (beta chain) sequence. A single base separates this from a much larger clone, so it may be a read error. The data are from a study of type 1 and type 2 diabetes patients. PCR was run on genomic DNA. Amplification of the beta chain CDR3 used 30 forward and 13 reverse multiplex primers. TCRdb recomputed calls from the multiplex PCR reads with MiXCR, one row per CDR3 protein. The sample has 250,000 or so distinct CDR3 sequences; approximately 45% are singletons. This CDR3 spans 16 amino acids. The germline gives CDR1 ENHRY, CDR2 SYGVKD. All diabetic donors were classified as either type 1 or type 2 diabetes.

The chain recombines TRBV10-3 with TRBJ2-1; tentatively, D is TRBD1 (5 bases). The sample was peripheral blood mononuclear cells (PBMCs). The receptor comes from a man in his late teens or twenties with type 2 diabetes. In DNA, the CDR3 is TGTGCCATCAGTGAGTCGTCCAGGGTGCTAGGCAATAAGCAGTTCTTC. It encodes CAISESSRVLGNKQFF.